The 10 T cell receptor beta chains in this list originate from one sample, sequenced in a study of T cell responses to AZD1222 COVID-19 vaccine. Sequencing was performed with immunoSEQ multiplex PCR; in TCRdb, only in-frame clones are kept and a portion is missing. Seen here are some 140,000 clones, roughly nine tenths observed once, and the top ten hold less than 3.5%. Sample: peripheral blood, taken on day 0 of AZD1222 vaccination. The receptors come from an adult in good health.

The chain links TRBV5-1 to TRBJ1-1; D is perhaps TRBD1 (5 bases). The CDR3 has 13 amino acids. Trimming shortened V by 5 bases and J by 7 bases, and 15 bases separated the two germline ends. Germline CDR1 is SGHRS and CDR2 is YFSETQ. As DNA, the CDR3 is TGCGCCAGCAGGTACACAGGAGACTATGAAGCTTTCTTT. Its protein is CASRYTGDYEAFF.

CDR3 DNA: TGTGCCAGCAGTTACTTTTGGTCAGGGACAGGCAATGAGCAGTTCTTC. This gives the protein CASSYFWSGTGNEQFF. The rearrangement joins TRBV6-5 to TRBJ2-1; 8 positions agree with TRBD1. Trimming at V came to 1 base and at J to 6 bases, leaving 8 bases not matched to a gene. Germline CDR1 is MNHEY and CDR2 is SVGAGI. The CDR3 sequence is 16 residues long.

The V call is TRBV7-9, the J call TRBJ1-6, with D possibly matching TRBD1 (5 bases). The CDR3 loop spans 19 amino acids. The germline CDR1 and CDR2 sequences are SEHNR and FQNEAQ (reference sequence). Trimming stripped 4 bases from V and 0 bases from J, with 19 bases between. The CDR3, as DNA: TGTGCCAGCAGCTCCCAGGTGTCGGGGGGTATCTCCTATAATTCACCCCTCCACTTT. Its translation: CASSSQVSGGISYNSPLHF.

V and J are TRBV7-9 and TRBJ2-3, with 9 positions matching TRBD1. There are 16 residues in the CDR3. Unmatched junction bases numbered 8, after V lost 3 bases and J lost 4 bases. Germline V gene data show CDR1 as SEHNR and CDR2 as FQNEAQ (reference sequence). The CDR3 DNA follows: TGTGCCAGCAGCTTCACAGGGGGCGCGTGGGCAGATACGCAGTATTTT. Translation: CASSFTGGAWADTQYF.

This chain joins TRBV12-3 or TRBV12-4 and TRBJ1-2; tentative D call: TRBD1 (5 bases). V dropped 6 bases and J dropped 10 bases, with 9 bases sitting between them. The CDR3 has 10 amino acids. The CDR3 protein is CASSRGTYTF. DNA of the CDR3: TGTGCCAGCAGCCGAGGGACCTACACCTTC.

This chain joins TRBV6-6 and TRBJ2-7; D gene uncertain. CDR3 length: 13 amino acids. CDR1 is MNHNY, CDR2 SVGAGI, per germline (reference sequence). V lost 0 bases, J lost 6 bases, and 9 bases lay in between. The DNA of the CDR3 is TGTGCCAGCAGTTACTCGAGACGTCCCGAGCAGTACTTC. As protein: CASSYSRRPEQYF.

The chain joins TRBV4-2 to TRBJ2-3; no reliable D call. Per germline, CDR1 LGHNA and CDR2 YNFKEQ. This CDR3 is 15 amino acids long. Deletions cut 0 bases from V and 6 bases from J, with 13 bases between. DNA of the CDR3: TGTGCCAGCAGCCAAGATTTACGGAGTGGGGATACGCAGTATTTT. It codes for CASSQDLRSGDTQYF.

The chain has TRBV2 and TRBJ2-7; 10 bases line up with TRBD1. Germline CDR1 and CDR2: SNHLY and FYNNEI. CDR3 size: 15 residues. J lost 3 bases, V lost 4 bases, and 6 bases had no gene match. CDR3 coding DNA: TGTGCCAGCAGTGGGGGGGACAGGGGCTACTACGAGCAGTACTTC. This encodes CASSGGDRGYYEQYF.

The chain joins TRBV6-6 to TRBJ2-7, with 7 bases identical to TRBD1. J was trimmed by 0 bases and V by 8 bases; bases with no gene match: 7. The CDR3 is 14 residues long. From germline, CDR1 is MNHNY and CDR2 SVGAGI (reference sequence). In DNA, the CDR3 is TGTGCCAGCTACGGACAGGAAAGCTCCTACGAGCAGTACTTC. Amino acids: CASYGQESSYEQYF.

The chain links TRBV12-3 or TRBV12-4 to TRBJ2-2; no clear D. Trimming removed 6 bases at V and 1 base at J, with 6 bases between. The CDR3 spans 13 residues. Written as DNA, the CDR3 is TGTGCCAGCAGACAGCGGAACACCGGGGAGCTGTTTTTT. Amino acid sequence: CASRQRNTGELFF.